The 22 T cell receptor beta chains below were found in one sample sequenced in a study of T cells after yellow fever vaccination. In TCRdb, the 5' RACE reads were re-called with MiXCR into one record per CDR3 protein. The sample records 200,000 to 300,000 distinct CDR3 sequences, roughly 6.3% being singletons. The sample here was CD4+ T cells sorted from PBMCs, taken on the day of the yellow fever booster vaccination. The source is a man aged 25 to 40 who received the YFV17D yellow fever vaccine.

This clonotype showed up just a few times. J is TRBJ2-3 and V is TRBV7-2; D possibly corresponds to TRBD1 (6 bases). V gave up 2 bases and J gave up 5 bases, with 8 bases separating them. There are 13 residues in the CDR3. CDR1 is SGHTA, CDR2 FQGNSA, per germline. The CDR3 nucleotides read TGTGCCAGCAGCTTACTGGGACAAGATACGCAGTATTTT. Amino acids: CASSLLGQDTQYF.

This clonotype was detected a few times. This sequence joins TRBV15 and TRBJ2-2, with 12 bases matching TRBD2. Trimming took 3 bases from V and 8 from J; bases not matched to a gene: 4. Germline-derived CDR1 and CDR2 are LNHNV and YYDKDF (reference sequence). The CDR3 contains 15 residues. CDR3 coding DNA: TGTGCCACCAGCAGCCAACTAGCGGGAGGAGGGGAGCTGTTTTTT. It is translated as CATSSQLAGGGELFF.

Concerning this clonotype: One base away lies a much larger clone, so this may be a sequencing read error. V is TRBV20-1 and J is TRBJ2-5; TRBD2 might be the D (5 bases). The germline V gene encodes CDR1 DFQATT and CDR2 SNEGSKA (reference sequence). This CDR3 has 13 amino acids. The ends were cut back, 5 bases at V and 5 bases at J, with 15 bases in the middle. The CDR3 loop reads CSASQPCGETQYF. As DNA, the CDR3 is TGCAGTGCTTCACAACCGTGCGGGGAGACCCAGTACTTC.

The rearrangement joins TRBV27 to TRBJ1-3; D is possibly TRBD1 (5 bases). Germline V gene data show CDR1 as MNHEY and CDR2 as SMNVEV (reference sequence). The CDR3 contains 14 residues. V shed 5 bases and J shed 4 bases, with 12 bases lying between them. The CDR3 is CASSPGTVGNTIYF. CDR3 sequence (DNA): TGTGCCAGCAGTCCTGGGACGGTCGGAAACACCATATATTTT.

This clonotype was counted between two and nine times. The chain is built from TRBV6-5 and TRBJ2-2, with D maybe TRBD2 (5 bases). Trimming left V 3 bases short and J 1 base short, with 12 bases between. The CDR3 runs to 16 residues. The V gene's germline CDR1 is MNHEY and CDR2 SVGAGI. The CDR3 loop is CASSYQRLRNTGELFF. The CDR3 DNA reads as TGTGCCAGCAGTTATCAGCGACTACGGAACACCGGGGAGCTGTTTTTT.

The chain recombines TRBV12-3 or TRBV12-4 with TRBJ2-1; maybe TRBD1 (5 bases). This CDR3 has 15 residues. Trimming cost V 5 bases and J 3 bases, with 14 bases left between them. CDR3 in amino acids: CASSATGPHYNEQFF. Here the CDR3 DNA reads TGTGCCAGCAGTGCCACAGGCCCCCACTACAATGAGCAGTTCTTC.

This clonotype was seen many times. The chain has TRBV21-1 and TRBJ2-3; the table's TRBD1 call for D was not verified on the DNA. TRBV21-1 is a pseudogene. The CDR3 is made up of 13 amino acids. CDR3 sequence: CASARARVDTQYF. The CDR3 nucleotides read TGTGCCAGCGCCCGGGCCCGGGTAGATACGCAGTATTTT.

Ten or more counts support this clonotype. The chain joins TRBV5-1 to TRBJ2-1; 11 bases are a match to TRBD2. Unmatched junction bases numbered 5, after V lost 3 bases and J lost 9 bases. The CDR3 is 14 amino acids. Germline V gene lookup returns CDR1 SGHRS and CDR2 YFSETQ. The CDR3 sequence: CASSWTSGLSEQFF. The CDR3 DNA reads TGCGCCAGCAGCTGGACTAGCGGGCTTAGTGAGCAGTTCTTC.

This clonotype was seen at least ten times. V and J are TRBV7-2 and TRBJ2-7; D might be TRBD2 (6 bases). Germline assignment: CDR1 SGHTA and CDR2 FQGNSA. V was trimmed by 6 bases and J by 3 bases, leaving 18 bases between them. The CDR3 consists of 15 residues. This CDR3 reads CASRLALGPSYEQYF. The CDR3 DNA sequence: TGTGCCAGCAGACTAGCACTAGGACCAAGCTACGAGCAGTACTTC.

In this sample, this clonotype turned up many times. The rearrangement links TRBV6-2 or TRBV6-3 to TRBJ2-1, with a weak D call TRBD1 (6 bases). The CDR3 extends over 14 amino acids. Germline V gene data show CDR1 as MNHEY and CDR2 as SVGEGT. V was clipped by 2 bases and J by 4 bases, with 9 bases between them. The CDR3 sequence is CASSYRTAYNEQFF. CDR3 coding DNA: TGTGCCAGCAGTTACAGGACAGCGTACAATGAGCAGTTCTTC.

This clonotype occurred a few times. The chain couples TRBV7-9 to TRBJ1-5; 7 bases match TRBD1. The germline V gene has CDR1 SEHNR and CDR2 FQNEAQ (reference sequence). The CDR3 covers 14 residues. Trimming removed 5 bases from V and 9 bases from J; junction bases left unmatched: 10. The CDR3 here is CASSPAGGTRPQHF. DNA for the CDR3: TGTGCCAGCAGCCCGGCAGGGGGGACGCGGCCCCAGCATTTT. Complete variable domain (other parts from reference TRBV7-9 and TRBJ1-5): DTGVSQNPRHKITKRGQNVTFRCDPISEHNRLYWYRQTLGQGPEFLTYFQNEAQLEKSRLLSDRFSAERPKGSFSTLEIQRTEQGDSAMYLCASSPAGGTRPQHFGDGTRLSIL.

This clonotype was counted between two and nine times. CDR3 loop: CASTIREGETQYF. The DNA of the CDR3 is TGTGCCAGTACGATCCGGGAAGGTGAGACCCAGTACTTC. The V call is TRBV19, the J call TRBJ2-5; D may be TRBD2 (5 bases). The V gene lost 7 bases and the J gene lost 5 bases, with 14 bases spanning the gap. Germline lookup yields CDR1 LNHDA and CDR2 SQIVND (reference sequence). This CDR3 has 13 amino acids.

This chain links TRBV6-2 or TRBV6-3 with TRBJ2-3; 9 bases agree with TRBD2. Trimming cost V 0 bases and J 7 bases; bases outside gene matches: 26. From germline, CDR1 is MNHEY and CDR2 SVGEGT. The CDR3 covers 22 residues. The CDR3 reads CASSYSTTVAVLLAGGPNTQYF. Written as DNA, the CDR3 is TGTGCCAGCAGTTACTCGACGACAGTAGCGGTCCTGTTGGCGGGAGGGCCCAATACGCAGTATTTT.

There are a few counts of this clonotype. The genes are TRBV20-1 and TRBJ1-5; TRBD1 matches at 8 bases. Trimming cost V 2 bases and J 6 bases; bases outside gene matches: 9. Germline CDR1 reads DFQATT; CDR2 reads SNEGSKA (reference sequence). The CDR3 sequence is 15 residues long. CDR3 region: CSARNDRGGGQPQHF. The CDR3 region has the DNA TGCAGTGCTAGAAATGACAGGGGCGGCGGTCAGCCCCAGCATTTT.

The V gene is TRBV7-2, the J gene TRBJ2-1, with D perhaps matching TRBD1 or TRBD2 (5 bases each). Per germline, CDR1 SGHTA and CDR2 FQGNSA. The V end lost 8 bases, the J end lost 5 bases, and 16 bases lay between the germline ends. The CDR3 spans 14 residues. CDR3 protein: CASRGAGRNNEQFF. In DNA, the CDR3 is TGTGCCAGCCGAGGGGCTGGGAGAAACAATGAGCAGTTCTTC.

Details on this clonotype: A junction boundary mismatches the germline segment, possibly from a read error. The chain employs TRBV7-2 and TRBJ2-1; TRBD1 agrees at 7 bases. CDR3 length equals 15 residues. Per germline, CDR1 SGHTA and CDR2 FQGNSA. CDR3 DNA: TGTGCCAGCAGCTTAGACAACCTCGACAGGGTCGATTGTGTCTTC. Amino acid sequence: CASSLDNLDRVDCVF.

The chain employs TRBV18 and TRBJ1-6; D unclear. Trimming shortened V by 4 bases and J by 6 bases, and 10 bases separated the two germline ends. This CDR3 is built from 14 residues. Germline loops: CDR1 KGHSH, CDR2 LQKENI. The CDR3: CASSQQSLNSPLHF. DNA of the CDR3: TGTGCCAGCTCACAACAGAGCCTTAATTCACCCCTCCACTTT.

This clonotype appeared a few times. The V and J genes are TRBV5-1 and TRBJ2-5, with no clear D. The CDR3 is made up of 12 amino acids. Germline lookup yields CDR1 SGHRS and CDR2 YFSETQ. V was shortened by 1 base and J by 7 bases, with 8 bases between the two germline ends. The CDR3 reads CASSLLGSTQYF. The CDR3, as DNA: TGCGCCAGCAGCTTGCTGGGTTCGACCCAGTACTTC.

This clonotype was counted many times. The J gene is TRBJ2-3, the V gene TRBV6-1, with D possibly being TRBD2 (6 bases). This CDR3 is built from 14 residues. The germline gives CDR1 MNHNS, CDR2 SASEGT. V lost 5 bases to trimming and J lost 5 bases, with 14 bases between them. The CDR3 region is CASSQGVGGDTQYF. CDR3 coding DNA: TGTGCCAGCAGTCAGGGTGTGGGGGGAGATACGCAGTATTTT.

This clonotype turned up a few times. V and J are TRBV6-2 or TRBV6-3 and TRBJ1-5, with D maybe TRBD1 (6 bases). V was pared by 6 bases and J by 6 bases, with 18 bases between. This CDR3 has 15 residues. CDR1 is MNHEY, CDR2 SVGEGT, per germline. The CDR3 bases are TGTGCCAGCAGAACAGGGACTTCGAGCTTTCAGCCCCAGCATTTT. This encodes CASRTGTSSFQPQHF.

This clonotype has at least ten counts. V is TRBV4-2 and J is TRBJ2-2; D is unclear. V was clipped by 2 bases and J by 4 bases, with 2 bases between them. The CDR3 has 12 amino acids. The V gene's germline CDR1 is LGHNA and CDR2 YNFKEQ. The CDR3 sequence is CASSQFTGELFF. Written as DNA, the CDR3 is TGTGCCAGCAGCCAATTCACCGGGGAGCTGTTTTTT.

The rearrangement links TRBV7-6 to TRBJ2-5; TRBD1 matches 7 bases. The germline CDR1 and CDR2 sequences are SGHVS and FNYEAQ. This CDR3 contains 15 residues. Unmatched junction bases numbered 9, after V lost 5 bases and J lost 3 bases. For the CDR3, the DNA is TGTGCCAGCAGCGAAGGCCGAGGGACAGAAGAGACCCAGTACTTC. Translated: CASSEGRGTEETQYF.